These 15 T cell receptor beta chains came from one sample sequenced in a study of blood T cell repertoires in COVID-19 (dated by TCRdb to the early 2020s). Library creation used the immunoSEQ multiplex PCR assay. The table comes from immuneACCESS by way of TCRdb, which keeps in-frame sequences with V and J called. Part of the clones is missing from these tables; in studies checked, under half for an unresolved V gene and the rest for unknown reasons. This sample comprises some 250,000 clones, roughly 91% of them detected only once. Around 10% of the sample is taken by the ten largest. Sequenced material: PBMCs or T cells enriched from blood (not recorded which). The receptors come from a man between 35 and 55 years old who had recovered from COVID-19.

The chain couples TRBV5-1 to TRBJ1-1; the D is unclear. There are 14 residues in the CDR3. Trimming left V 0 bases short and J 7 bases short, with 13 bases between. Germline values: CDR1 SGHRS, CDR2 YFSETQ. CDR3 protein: CASSLEPAPYEAFF. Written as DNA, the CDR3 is TGCGCCAGCAGCTTGGAGCCTGCCCCGTATGAAGCTTTCTTT.

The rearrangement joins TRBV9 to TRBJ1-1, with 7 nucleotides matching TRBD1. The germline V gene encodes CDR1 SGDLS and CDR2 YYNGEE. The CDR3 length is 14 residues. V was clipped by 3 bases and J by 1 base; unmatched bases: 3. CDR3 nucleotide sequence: TGTGCCAGCAGCGAAGGGGGCAAGAACACTGAAGCTTTCTTT. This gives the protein CASSEGGKNTEAFF.

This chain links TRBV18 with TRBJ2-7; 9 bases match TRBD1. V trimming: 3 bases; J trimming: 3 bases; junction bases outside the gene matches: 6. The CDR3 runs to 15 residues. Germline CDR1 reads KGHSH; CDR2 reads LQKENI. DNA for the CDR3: TGTGCCAGCTCACCGGAGGACAGGGGCTTCTACGAGCAGTACTTC. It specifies CASSPEDRGFYEQYF.

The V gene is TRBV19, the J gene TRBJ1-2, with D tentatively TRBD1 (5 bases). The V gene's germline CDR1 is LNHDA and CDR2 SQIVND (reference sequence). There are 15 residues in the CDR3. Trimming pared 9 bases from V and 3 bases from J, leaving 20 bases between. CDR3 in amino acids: CASTLTFDSYYGYTF. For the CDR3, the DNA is TGTGCCAGCACTCTTACCTTTGACAGCTACTATGGCTACACCTTC.

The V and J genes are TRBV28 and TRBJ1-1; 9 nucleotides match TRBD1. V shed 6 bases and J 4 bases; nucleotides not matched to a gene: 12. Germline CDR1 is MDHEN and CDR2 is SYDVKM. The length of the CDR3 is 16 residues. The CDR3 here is CASRVQGASGGTEAFF. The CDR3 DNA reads TGTGCCAGCAGAGTACAGGGGGCTTCCGGTGGCACTGAAGCTTTCTTT. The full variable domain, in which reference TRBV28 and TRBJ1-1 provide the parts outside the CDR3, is DVKVTQSSRYLVKRTGEKVFLECVQDMDHENMFWYRQDPGLGLRLIYFSYDVKMKEKGDIPEGYSVSREKKERFSLILESASTNQTSMYLCASRVQGASGGTEAFFGQGTRLTVV.

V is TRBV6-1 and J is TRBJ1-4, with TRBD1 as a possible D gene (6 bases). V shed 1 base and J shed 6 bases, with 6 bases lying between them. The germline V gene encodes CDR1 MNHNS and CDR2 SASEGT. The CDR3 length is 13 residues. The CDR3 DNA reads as TGTGCCAGCAGTGAAGACAGGGATGAAAAACTGTTTTTT. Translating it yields CASSEDRDEKLFF.

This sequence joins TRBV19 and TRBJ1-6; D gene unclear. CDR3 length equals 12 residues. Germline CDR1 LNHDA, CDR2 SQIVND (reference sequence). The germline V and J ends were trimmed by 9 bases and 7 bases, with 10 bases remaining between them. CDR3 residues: CASQVLNSPLHF. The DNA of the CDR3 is TGTGCCAGCCAGGTATTAAATTCACCCCTCCACTTT.

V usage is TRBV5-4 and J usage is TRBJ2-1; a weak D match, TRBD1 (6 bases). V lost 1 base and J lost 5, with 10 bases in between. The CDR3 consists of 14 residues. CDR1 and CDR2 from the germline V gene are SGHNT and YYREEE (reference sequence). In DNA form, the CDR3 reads TGTGCCAGCAGCTTGAGGGGGTCGCACAATGAGCAGTTCTTC. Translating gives CASSLRGSHNEQFF.

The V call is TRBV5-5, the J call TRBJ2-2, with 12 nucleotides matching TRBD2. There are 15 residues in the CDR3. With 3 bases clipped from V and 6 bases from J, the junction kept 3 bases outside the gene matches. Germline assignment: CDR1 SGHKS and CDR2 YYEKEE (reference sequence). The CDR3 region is CASSSSGGASGELFF. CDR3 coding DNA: TGTGCCAGCAGCTCTAGCGGGGGGGCCTCCGGGGAGCTGTTTTTT. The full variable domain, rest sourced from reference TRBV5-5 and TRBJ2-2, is DAGVTQSPTHLIKTRGQQVTLRCSPISGHKSVSWYQQVLGQGPQFIFQYYEKEERGRGNFPDRFSARQFPNYSSELNVNALLLGDSALYLCASSSSGGASGELFFGEGSRLTVL.

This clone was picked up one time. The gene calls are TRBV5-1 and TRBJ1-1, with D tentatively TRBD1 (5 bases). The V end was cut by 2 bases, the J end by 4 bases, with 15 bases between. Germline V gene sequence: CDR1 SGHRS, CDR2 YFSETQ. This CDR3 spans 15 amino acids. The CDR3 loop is CASSLDPVGGTEAFF. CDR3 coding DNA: TGCGCCAGCAGCTTAGACCCGGTGGGGGGCACTGAAGCTTTCTTT.

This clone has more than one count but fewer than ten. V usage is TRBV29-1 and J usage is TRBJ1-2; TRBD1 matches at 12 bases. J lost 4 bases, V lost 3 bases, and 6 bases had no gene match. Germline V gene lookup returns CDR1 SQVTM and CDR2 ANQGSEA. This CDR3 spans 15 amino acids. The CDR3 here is CSVDPGQGASYGYTF. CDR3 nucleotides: TGCAGCGTTGATCCGGGACAGGGGGCCAGCTATGGCTACACCTTC.

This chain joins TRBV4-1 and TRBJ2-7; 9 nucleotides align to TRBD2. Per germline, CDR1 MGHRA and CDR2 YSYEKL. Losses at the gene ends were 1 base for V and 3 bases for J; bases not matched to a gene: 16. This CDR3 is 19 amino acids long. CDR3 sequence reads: CASSQVGSGSISGFYEQYF. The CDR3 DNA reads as TGCGCCAGCAGCCAAGTGGGTAGCGGGAGCATATCGGGCTTCTACGAGCAGTACTTC.

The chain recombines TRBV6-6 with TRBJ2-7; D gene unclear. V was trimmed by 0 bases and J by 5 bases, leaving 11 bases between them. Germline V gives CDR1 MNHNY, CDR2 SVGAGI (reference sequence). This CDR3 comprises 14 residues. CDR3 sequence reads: CASSYSLESDEQYF. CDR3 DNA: TGTGCCAGCAGTTACTCGTTAGAATCGGACGAGCAGTACTTC.

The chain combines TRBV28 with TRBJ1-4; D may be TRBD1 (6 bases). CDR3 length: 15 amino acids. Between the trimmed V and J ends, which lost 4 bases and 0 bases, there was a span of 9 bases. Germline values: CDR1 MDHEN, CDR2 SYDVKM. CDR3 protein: CASSSGGPTNEKLFF. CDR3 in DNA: TGTGCCAGCAGTTCTGGGGGCCCAACTAATGAAAAACTGTTTTTT. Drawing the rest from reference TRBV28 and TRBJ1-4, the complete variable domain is DVKVTQSSRYLVKRTGEKVFLECVQDMDHENMFWYRQDPGLGLRLIYFSYDVKMKEKGDIPEGYSVSREKKERFSLILESASTNQTSMYLCASSSGGPTNEKLFFGSGTQLSVL.

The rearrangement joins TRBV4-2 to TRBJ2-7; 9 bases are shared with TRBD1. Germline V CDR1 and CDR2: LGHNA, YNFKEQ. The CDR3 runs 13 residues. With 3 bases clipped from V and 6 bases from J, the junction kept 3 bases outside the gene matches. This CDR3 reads CASSQGTGREQYF. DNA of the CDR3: TGTGCCAGCAGCCAGGGGACAGGGCGCGAGCAGTACTTC.